The TCR beta chain described here comes from a study of T cells in Graves' hyperthyroidism and ophthalmopathy. The CDR3 regions of TCR beta were amplified from RNA transcripts. TCR CDR3 underwent first-round RT-PCR with the HTBI primer set. Each CDR3 protein gets one entry after TCRdb re-called the multiplex PCR reads with MiXCR. The top ten hold roughly 25% of the sample, which has hundreds of thousands of distinct CDR3 sequences, over 11% seen once. This clonotype was counted many times. V shed 6 bases and J 2 bases; nucleotides not matched to a gene: 3. The CDR3 contains 14 residues. Germline V lookup: CDR1 MDHEN, CDR2 SYDVKM.

Sequencing was performed on blood. This receptor was taken from a woman aged 30 to 39 with Graves' hyperthyroidism. The chain is built from TRBV28 and TRBJ2-2, with 7 bases fitting TRBD1. This CDR3 is CASRTGSNTGELFF. The CDR3, as DNA: TGTGCCAGCAGGACAGGGTCAAACACCGGGGAGCTGTTTTTT.